The rows below give T cell receptor beta chains drawn from one sample of a study of T-cell memory formation after mild COVID-19. MiXCR, applied by TCRdb to the 5' RACE reads, yields one record per CDR3 protein. The data contain 150,000 or so distinct CDR3 sequences, roughly 14% of them seen just once; the ten biggest clones take up roughly an eighth. Sequencing input: PBMCs or a T cell subset sorted from them (not recorded which). These receptor sequences come from an adult woman who had mild COVID-19 (a few samples of this study predate the infection). Cell type and time point are not known. Each CDR3 is given with its conserved first and last residue. The order of the fields is J gene, V gene, clone size, D gene, CDR3 DNA, CDR3 protein. The D gene is left open where the match is weak. Expanded clones get a size class; other rows say once, few or many, or leave the size out.

>TRBJ2-3|TRBV7-2|few|TRBD2
TGTGCCAGCAGCTTTAGGGCTAGCGGGAGCACAGATACGCAGTATTTT
CASSFRASGSTDTQYF
>TRBJ1-2|TRBV29-1|.|.
TGCAGCTCACCTTCAACCTATGGCTACACCTTC
CSSPSTYGYTF
>TRBJ2-1|TRBV3-1|.|.
TGTGCCAGCAGCCGAAGCGGGCGGGGTTACAATGAGCAGTTCTTC
CASSRSGRGYNEQFF
>TRBJ2-3|TRBV29-1|.|TRBD2
TGCAGCGTTGGGTTGACTAGCGGGAAAACAGATACGCAGTATTTT
CSVGLTSGKTDTQYF
>TRBJ1-1|TRBV10-3|many|.
TGTGCCATCGCTTTTGAACCGAACACTGAAGCTTTCTTT
CAIAFEPNTEAFF
>TRBJ2-2|TRBV9|.|TRBD1
TGTGCCAGCAGCACCCGACAGGGGGCCACCGGGGAGCTGTTTTTT
CASSTRQGATGELFF
>TRBJ1-5|TRBV30|few|TRBD1
TGTGCCTGGAGTCTGGACAGGGCGATGAGCAATCAGCCCCAGCATTTT
CAWSLDRAMSNQPQHF
>TRBJ2-3|TRBV7-2|many|TRBD2
TGTGCCAGCAGCTTTTCCAGGACTAGGACAGATACGCAGTATTTT
CASSFSRTRTDTQYF
>TRBJ2-7|TRBV11-2|few|.
TGTGCCAGCAGCGTAGGACAGACCGACTACGAGCAGTACTTC
CASSVGQTDYEQYF
>TRBJ2-7|TRBV20-1|.|TRBD1
TGCAGTGCAACCGGGACAGGGGCTGGCTACGAGCAGTACTTC
CSATGTGAGYEQYF
>TRBJ2-3|TRBV27|few|TRBD1
TGTGCCAGCAGGGGGGACGGGACAGTGGTAGATACGCAGTATTTT
CASRGDGTVVDTQYF
>TRBJ1-4|TRBV12-3/TRBV12-4|few|.
TGTGCCAGCACTCCAGGCTGGAGGGAAAAACTGTTTTTT
CASTPGWREKLFF
>TRBJ2-7|TRBV7-8|.|.
TGTGCCAGCAGCTTAATTAGGGTCGGGGAAACCGAGCAGTACTTC
CASSLIRVGETEQYF
>TRBJ2-5|TRBV24-1|few|.
TGTGCCACCAGTGATCAGGGGGAGACCCAGTACTTC
CATSDQGETQYF
>TRBJ2-5|TRBV7-2|.|TRBD1
TGTGCCAGCAGCCATACAGGGGGACTGGAGACCCAGTACTTC
CASSHTGGLETQYF
>TRBJ2-2|TRBV5-4|many|TRBD1
TGTGCCAGCAACTCACAGGGGTCAACCGGGGAGCTGTTTTTT
CASNSQGSTGELFF
>TRBJ2-5|TRBV11-3|few|.
TGTGCCAGCAGCTTAGATGGGCGGATCCGAGAGACCCAGTACTTC
CASSLDGRIRETQYF
>TRBJ1-5|TRBV12-3/TRBV12-4|.|TRBD1
TGTGCCAGCAGTCGGACAGGGCCGGGACAGCCCCAGCATTTT
CASSRTGPGQPQHF
>TRBJ1-6|TRBV27|.|.
TGTGCCAGCAGTTTCTATAGCCCATCAGGGAGTTCACCCCTCCACTTT
CASSFYSPSGSSPLHF
>TRBJ2-7|TRBV14|few|TRBD2
TGTGCCAGCAGCCAAGAGGGGACTAGCTTCGACTACGAGCAGTACTTC
CASSQEGTSFDYEQYF